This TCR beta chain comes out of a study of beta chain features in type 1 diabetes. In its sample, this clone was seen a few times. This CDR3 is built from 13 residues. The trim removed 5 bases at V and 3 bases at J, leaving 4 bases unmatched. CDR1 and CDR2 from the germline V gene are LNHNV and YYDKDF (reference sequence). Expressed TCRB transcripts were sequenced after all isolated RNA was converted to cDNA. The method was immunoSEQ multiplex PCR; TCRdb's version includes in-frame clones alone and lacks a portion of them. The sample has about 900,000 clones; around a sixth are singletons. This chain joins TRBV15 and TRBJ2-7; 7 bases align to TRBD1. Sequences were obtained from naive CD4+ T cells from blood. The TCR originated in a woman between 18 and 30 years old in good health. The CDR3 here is CATSLDRVYEQYF. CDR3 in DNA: TGTGCCACCAGCCTAGACAGGGTCTACGAGCAGTACTTC. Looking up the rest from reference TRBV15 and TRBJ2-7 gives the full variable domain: DAMVIQNPRYQVTQFGKPVTLSCSQTLNHNVMYWYQQKSSQAPKLLFHYYDKDFNNEADTPDNFQSRRPNTSFCFLDIRSPGLGDTAMYLCATSLDRVYEQYFGPGTRLTVT.